This paragraph covers one T cell receptor (beta chain) sequence. These data come from a study of Ad26.COV2.S vaccination and SARS-CoV-2 variants. Treatment described: around 19 received Ad26.COV2.S at low or high dose, single or two shots; several received placebo; per-sample allocation not given. Following the first vaccine or placebo injection, samples were taken on day 63. This CDR3 is built from 15 residues. The V segment lost 0 bases and the J segment 3 bases; nucleotides outside the gene matches: 4. Per the germline V gene, CDR1 is LNHNV and CDR2 is YYDKDF (reference sequence). Produced via immunoSEQ multiplex PCR; TCRdb's table is partial and in-frame only. The table records about 410,000 clones, around 93% of them present only once.

This sequence originates from a person between 18 and 65 years old who received the Ad26.COV2.S COVID-19 vaccine or a placebo. Sample: peripheral blood, taken in a trial of Ad26.COV2.S vaccine versus placebo. The V and J genes are TRBV15 and TRBJ2-7; 8 bases align to TRBD2. This chain's CDR3 is CATSRDFAGGYEQYF. The CDR3 region has the DNA TGTGCCACCAGCAGAGACTTTGCGGGGGGCTACGAGCAGTACTTC.